The T cell receptor beta chain under discussion was sequenced for a study of shared clonotypes between healthy human individuals (dated by TCRdb to between 2020 and 2021). For context, the study as a whole: A couple of women and a few men aged 18 to 49 years were included in the cohort. To increase sequencing depth and limit assay-specific biases, different laboratories used diverse techniques to prepare libraries and sequence TCR repertoires. The study deeply sequenced blood TCR repertoires of about five healthy adults to estimate repertoire size and the extent of clonotype sharing between individuals. For each donor, three plates each were used for CD4 naive and CD4 memory, two plates were used for CD8 naive, and one plate was used for CD8 memory. Each donor's leukapheresis produced roughly between roughly 0.85 and 9.5 billion PBMCs.

Donors were healthy HIV-negative adults with no recently reported acute infections or vaccinations. Only Caucasian adults living in Nashville, Tennessee, USA were represented among the donors. CD4+ T cells were enriched through magnetic negative selection, after which naive cells were positively selected on CD45RA and the remaining negative fraction served as the memory subset. After blood collection by leukapheresis, PBMCs were isolated using Ficoll-Histopaque density gradient centrifugation and then cryopreserved in the vapor phase of liquid nitrogen. Analytical flow cytometry was used to check the purity and quantity of every magnetically sorted T cell population. From each sorted fraction, genomic DNA was isolated and quantified by UV absorbance on a Nanodrop 2000c. From the cysteine through the phenylalanine, the CDR3 covers 15 amino acids. Only CDR3 DNA is held: 45 bases, read in frame from base 1. Trimming costs V 0 bases and J 0 bases, and their ends lie 10 bases apart. The germline V gene gives CDR1 as SGHRS and CDR2 as YFSETQ.

Summary of the overall study and its limitations: Sampling was restricted to blood, and TCR repertoires in tissue are likely to differ from TCR repertoires in blood. Even with the large sequencing depth, rarefaction of the sorted-subset datasets indicated that sequencing was incomplete. Naive subsets generally had larger estimated clonotype richness than memory subsets did. The small number of donors limited the genetic and exposure-history diversity represented. Pairwise subsampling indicated that sequencing depth was expected to affect the degree of clonotype sharing among donors. Higher generation probabilities were observed for clonotypes shared by all four sorted-subset donors than for non-shared clonotypes. Across four donors, about 5% of naive CD4, over 3% of naive CD8, about 2% of memory CD4, and about 0.4% of memory CD8 clonotypes were shared.

Using the deep immunoSEQ assay, TCR CDR3 regions were amplified from genomic DNA by multiplex PCR. Genomic DNA extracted from each cell subset was distributed evenly over all wells of several immunoSEQ 96-well plates, and each plate served as one replicate. For sorted subsets, about 200 ng genomic DNA, equal to tens of thousands of T cell genomes, was loaded into each replicate PCR. Purified libraries were quantified with a Qubit 3.0 fluorometer, sized on a Bioanalyzer 2100, and re-quantified with the KAPA Library Quantification kit. Each immunoSEQ 96-well plate was sequenced on its own single-read 150-cycle Illumina NextSeq 550 flow cell. Concerning the study's data processing: Because the immunoSEQ output included only junctional sequences and no quality scores, the filtering could not be the same as the filtering used for full-length reads. Sequences were annotated with PyIR, a Python wrapper for IgBLAST v1.9, and V/J genes and CDR3 were assigned using IMGT germline references. Reads with weak V/J assignments (E-value above 1e-6), missing CDR3, stop codons, out-of-frame junctions, or ambiguous translated residues were removed. V3J clonotypes were defined by identical inferred V gene, J gene, and CDR3 amino acid sequence. To compute the percentage overlap between repertoires, the number of shared unique clonotypes was divided by the size of the smaller repertoire. RTK rarefaction, the Chao1 estimator, and Recon v2.1 estimates of unobserved clonotypes were used to assess repertoire richness. OLGA was used to compute generation probabilities for all TCRbeta clonotypes that the gDNA method yielded from a few donors. The clones in this table, taken by TCRdb from immuneACCESS, are in-frame only. Not every clone is retained; where verified, under half of the shortfall comes from an unresolved V gene, and the cause of the rest is unknown. V, J and clone size were drawn from that table, and D and trimming were deduced from the DNA. The sample table shows around 2.5 million clones, and under 95% are seen once. The ten largest make up 0.35% to 0.45% of the sample.

For this clone: No cognate antigen has been identified for it. Within one base of it there is no much larger clone, and no base qualities were kept. Other DNA sequences of this sample code for an identical CDR3.

The clonotype originates from a man younger than 35 in good health. Some clones in this sample may be carry-over from other donors' samples. The sequencing input was naive CD4+ T cells from PBMCs. The cell subset or site label here, explained by the study, means: CD45RA+ positively selected. Recombination linked TRBV5-1 to TRBJ2-7, with the D gene not clear enough to name. The DNA is as follows: TGCGCCAGCAGCTTGGGCGGCTTGAGCTCCTACGAGCAGTACTTC. Translated, this gives CASSLGGLSSYEQYF.